Listed below are T cell receptor beta chains from one sample, sequenced in a study of pediatric ulcerative colitis. Method: immunoSEQ multiplex PCR; TCRdb's copy keeps in-frame clones and lacks some. Of some 15,000 clones in the sample, 70% to 80% were seen once. Sample: gut tissue. These receptors all stem from a boy younger than 18 who was a control in a study of pediatric ulcerative colitis. CDR3s include the opening cysteine and the closing phenylalanine or tryptophan. D genes are given only for firm matches. Not all rows give a size; the values are once, few, many and, for expanded clones, a class.

CDR3 DNA,CDR3 protein,clone size,CDR3 length,J gene,V gene,D gene
TGTGCCAGCAGTTTCGCGGGAGGGCCTCGGGAGCAGTACTTC,CASSFAGGPREQYF,NA,14,TRBJ2-7,TRBV6-1,TRBD2
TGTGCCAGCAGTGAAGCGCGTCAAGGTAATCCCCCAGGGGATACGCAGTATTTT,CASSEARQGNPPGDTQYF,NA,18,TRBJ2-3,TRBV6-1,NA
TGTGCCATCACCAAAATCGGGGGCAGCTCGGGAAATGAGCAGTTCTTC,CAITKIGGSSGNEQFF,once,16,TRBJ2-1,TRBV10-3,NA
TGCGCCATCAGTGAGCCTAGGGACAGCCTACGAAACACTGAAGCTTTCTTT,CAISEPRDSLRNTEAFF,NA,17,TRBJ1-1,TRBV10-3,TRBD1
TGTGCCAGCAGGAGGGGGCGGGGGTCACCCCTCCACTTT,CASRRGRGSPLHF,NA,13,TRBJ1-6,TRBV27,TRBD1
TGTGCCAGCAGTTACTCGATTGAAGGTGGTGAAAAACTGTTTTTT,CASSYSIEGGEKLFF,large,15,TRBJ1-4,TRBV6-5,NA
TGTGCCAGCAGTGACGGACGCACAGATACGCAGTATTTT,CASSDGRTDTQYF,NA,13,TRBJ2-3,TRBV2,NA
TGTGCCAGTAGTGGGCGGGTTAGCACAGATACGCAGTATTTT,CASSGRVSTDTQYF,NA,14,TRBJ2-3,TRBV19,NA
TGTGCCAGCAGCCAAAGAACGGGGTACTACAATGAGCAGTTCTTC,CASSQRTGYYNEQFF,NA,15,TRBJ2-1,TRBV7-2,NA
TGCGCCAGCAGCCCGAGCGGGGGCTCCTACAATGAGCAGTTCTTC,CASSPSGGSYNEQFF,few,15,TRBJ2-1,TRBV4-1,TRBD2
TGCGCCAGCAGCCGGACTAGCGGCCAAGAGGATACGCAGTATTTT,CASSRTSGQEDTQYF,once,15,TRBJ2-3,TRBV4-3,TRBD2
TGTGCCAGCAGTGTGGGTTCACCCCGAGCCTTC,CASSVGSPRAF,NA,11,TRBJ1-2,TRBV6-1,NA
TGTGCCAGCAGTTACAACTTCAACAATGAGCAGTTCTTC,CASSYNFNNEQFF,NA,13,TRBJ2-1,TRBV6-6,NA
TGTGCCAGCAGCGTAGTCGGTAAACTAGCGGGAACGAGCTCCTACAATGAGCAGTTCTTC,CASSVVGKLAGTSSYNEQFF,NA,20,TRBJ2-1,TRBV9,TRBD2
TGTGCCATCAGTACCGGGACAGGGGACTATGGCTACACCTTC,CAISTGTGDYGYTF,few,14,TRBJ1-2,TRBV10-3,TRBD1
TGTGCCAGCAATCGGGGCCTAGCCTCCTACGAGCAGTACTTC,CASNRGLASYEQYF,NA,14,TRBJ2-7,TRBV6-1,NA
TGTGCCAGCAGCGACGTAATAGCGGGAGCACCCGGGGAGCTGTTTTTT,CASSDVIAGAPGELFF,NA,16,TRBJ2-2,TRBV7-9,TRBD2
TGTGCCATCACGGGGGGGACAGATACGCAGTATTTT,CAITGGTDTQYF,NA,12,TRBJ2-3,TRBV10-3,TRBD2
TGTGCCAGCAGCTTAATCGATGAGCAGTTCTTC,CASSLIDEQFF,NA,11,TRBJ2-1,TRBV7-9,NA
TGTGCCAGCAGTTTGGGGGGCTCCTCCTACGAGCAGTACTTC,CASSLGGSSYEQYF,NA,14,TRBJ2-7,TRBV27,NA
TGTGCCAGCAGCTTGGCCTACAGGACCTGGGTGGACACCGGGGAGCTGTTTTTT,CASSLAYRTWVDTGELFF,NA,18,TRBJ2-2,TRBV5-6,NA
TGTGCCAGCAGCGTAGAAGGGATCAATCAGTACGAGCAGTACTTC,CASSVEGINQYEQYF,NA,15,TRBJ2-7,TRBV9,NA
TGTGCCAGTAGTATTTCGGCGGGGGGTGCGAACACCGGGGAGCTGTTTTTT,CASSISAGGANTGELFF,NA,17,TRBJ2-2,TRBV19,TRBD2
TGTGCCAGCAGTGACGGCAGGGGTACAGATACGCAGTATTTT,CASSDGRGTDTQYF,NA,14,TRBJ2-3,TRBV25-1,NA
TGTGCCTGGAGTGTACGTCTAGCGGGGAGCACAGATACGCAGTATTTT,CAWSVRLAGSTDTQYF,NA,16,TRBJ2-3,TRBV30,TRBD2
TGTGCCAGCAGTGATAGGTGGTCGCGGGGGGGCCATACAGATACGCAGTATTTT,CASSDRWSRGGHTDTQYF,NA,18,TRBJ2-3,TRBV6-1,TRBD2
TGTGCCAGCAGCTTATCAGGGGGCAATCAGCCCCAGCATTTT,CASSLSGGNQPQHF,once,14,TRBJ1-5,TRBV5-4,NA
TGTGCCAGTAGTATAGAGGGGCGATCTGGGGCCAACGTCCTGACTTTC,CASSIEGRSGANVLTF,NA,16,TRBJ2-6,TRBV19,NA
TGTGCCAGCAGTTGGGAGTATGAGCAGTTCTTC,CASSWEYEQFF,few,11,TRBJ2-1,TRBV6-1,NA
TGTGCCAGCACCCTAGTTGGAGGTACAGATACGCAGTATTTT,CASTLVGGTDTQYF,NA,14,TRBJ2-3,TRBV11-2,NA
TGTGCCAGCAGCTTCTTAGTGAACACCGGGGAGCTGTTTTTT,CASSFLVNTGELFF,NA,14,TRBJ2-2,TRBV7-3,NA
TGTGCCAGCAGCTTATCCGGGACAGTCTCCTATGGCTACACCTTC,CASSLSGTVSYGYTF,NA,15,TRBJ1-2,TRBV7-2,TRBD1
TGTGCCAGCAGTGACTCCCCGGGGGCGTCTAGTGAGCAGTACTTC,CASSDSPGASSEQYF,NA,15,TRBJ2-7,TRBV6-4,NA
TGTGCCAGCAGTGCCCCGGGACTTCAGCCCCAGCATTTT,CASSAPGLQPQHF,few,13,TRBJ1-5,TRBV6-5,NA
TGTGCCAGCAGCACAGGGACCGGCTATGGCTACACCTTC,CASSTGTGYGYTF,NA,13,TRBJ1-2,TRBV11-1,NA
TGTGCCAGTAGTATCCGGAGAGGACAGGGGTTAAGCTCCTATAATTCACCCCTCCACTTT,CASSIRRGQGLSSYNSPLHF,medium-sized,20,TRBJ1-6,TRBV19,TRBD1
TGTGCCAGCAGCTTCCCGACAGTTCGAAACACCATATATTTT,CASSFPTVRNTIYF,NA,14,TRBJ1-3,TRBV13,NA